Reported below is one TCR beta chain. This clone was found once. The antigen it recognizes is unknown. The input lacks base qualities; no much larger clone sits a single base away. This specimen's time point label, per the study, means: about 28 days (+/-7) after the second vaccine dose. Because spike-specific TCR depth and breadth did not differ between the two schedules, AZD1222 recipients who got a second dose at roughly 4 weeks were pooled with those who got a second dose at roughly 12 weeks. The vaccinee samples were drawn from two UK trials, COV001 and COV002, one of which was a single-blind randomized controlled phase 2/3 trial testing AZD1222 (ChAdOx1 nCoV-19) in healthy adults. For TCRbeta chain sequencing, PBMC samples were collected from trial participants at day 0 and at day 28 after the second dose. These data belong to a study of T cell responses to AZD1222 COVID-19 vaccine (dated by TCRdb to the early 2020s). Concerning the study at large: TCR sequencing covered more than 230 trial participants: some 210 given two doses of AZD1222 and about 26 given two doses of MenACWY control vaccine. Trial participants were enrolled by age into 18-55, 56-69 and 70-plus year subgroups, with approximately 160, 26 and 62 TCR-sequenced participants respectively.

Trimming at the junction amounts to 4 bases on V and 6 bases on J, and the germline ends lie 13 bases apart. From a lookup of the germline V gene, CDR1 and CDR2 are SNHLY and FYNNEI. The CDR3 runs 14 amino acids, cysteine and phenylalanine included. CDR3 DNA is the only sequence kept; it has 42 bases, read in frame from the first base. The CDR3 regions of human TCRbeta chains were analyzed by immunosequencing. Regarding the original processing steps: TCRs in the repertoires were compared against a reference library of SARS-CoV-2-specific TCRs that had been generated with the MIRA antigen-specificity platform. Breadth was defined as the fraction of unique TCRs that were SARS-CoV-2-associated. Depth was defined as the fraction of total T cells that were SARS-CoV-2-associated. Using the MIRA data, each spike-specific TCR was assigned both to the spike region to which the TCR was reactive and to a CD4 or CD8 class. Log10-transformed breadth and depth values were compared by one-way ANOVA with Sidak's multiple comparisons tests. Not all clones reach the TCRdb copy of this immuneACCESS table, which keeps in-frame sequences only. Checked studies attribute under half of the gap to unresolved V genes and leave the rest unexplained. V and J calls and clone size come straight from that table; D and trimming were deduced from the DNA. This sample gives 150,000 or so clones in total; 91% of them show up just once. Over 3% of the sample is held by the ten biggest clonotypes.

General study outcomes and caveats: Nearly half of unique spike-specific TCRs reportedly recognized epitopes outside regions mutated in the B.1.351 and B.1.1.7 variants. Participants were mostly white British, with more females than males. The authors suggested clonal diversity may have been underestimated. Because no day 14 peak-response samples were available, the repertoires could be characterized only after the peak T cell response. In the small 56-69-year group, the increase in depth fell short of significance, most likely because of low power. Conclusions about previously exposed vaccinees are limited because only five or six AZD1222 recipients were SARS-CoV-2 seropositive at baseline. The whole spike protein was spanned by vaccine-associated CD4 TCRs, and dominant responses were seen in regions 160-218 and 743-854. After two AZD1222 doses, both the breadth and the depth of spike-specific TCRs were significantly higher than at day 0 and than in MenACWY recipients.

The clonotype comes from an adult who received the AZD1222 COVID-19 vaccine. The chain is encoded by TRBV2 joined to TRBJ2-1; TRBD2 might be the D gene, on 6 matching bases. The source was peripheral blood, collected 28 days after the second AZD1222 dose. CDR3 reads: CASSVAGIANEQFF. The DNA is as follows: TGTGCCAGCAGTGTGGCGGGAATAGCCAATGAGCAGTTCTTC.